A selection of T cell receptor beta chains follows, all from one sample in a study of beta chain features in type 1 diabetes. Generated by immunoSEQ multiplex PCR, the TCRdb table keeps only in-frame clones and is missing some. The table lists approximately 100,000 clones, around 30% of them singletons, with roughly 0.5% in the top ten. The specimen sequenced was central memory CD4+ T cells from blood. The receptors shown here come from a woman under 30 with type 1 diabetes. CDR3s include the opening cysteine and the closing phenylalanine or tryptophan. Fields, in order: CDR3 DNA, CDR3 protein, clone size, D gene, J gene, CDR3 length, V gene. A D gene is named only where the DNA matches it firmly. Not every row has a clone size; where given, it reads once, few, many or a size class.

cdr3_nt: TGTGCCAGCAGCTTGGGAGGGAGGGGGTCCTACAATGAGCAGTTCTTC
cdr3_aa: CASSLGGRGSYNEQFF
clone_size: few
d_call: .
j_call: TRBJ2-1
cdr3_length: 16
v_call: TRBV5-4

cdr3_nt: TGTGCCAGCAGTCTGCCCTCCCAGGGGGATTACACAGATACGCAGTATTTT
cdr3_aa: CASSLPSQGDYTDTQYF
clone_size: .
d_call: TRBD1
j_call: TRBJ2-3
cdr3_length: 17
v_call: TRBV28

cdr3_nt: TGTGCCAGCAGCTTAGGGCTAGCGGGACCAGATACGCAGTATTTT
cdr3_aa: CASSLGLAGPDTQYF
clone_size: .
d_call: TRBD2
j_call: TRBJ2-3
cdr3_length: 15
v_call: TRBV7-6

cdr3_nt: TGCAGCGTAAAGGGACAGGGGGCTTCGGGCTACACCTTC
cdr3_aa: CSVKGQGASGYTF
clone_size: .
d_call: TRBD1
j_call: TRBJ1-2
cdr3_length: 13
v_call: TRBV29-1

cdr3_nt: TGTGCCAGCACCCTGGGGGGTCCTTGGCAGCCCCAGCATTTT
cdr3_aa: CASTLGGPWQPQHF
clone_size: .
d_call: .
j_call: TRBJ1-5
cdr3_length: 14
v_call: TRBV6-1

cdr3_nt: TGTGCCAGCAGCTCGGAGGGTCTTGATGAGCAGTTCTTC
cdr3_aa: CASSSEGLDEQFF
clone_size: .
d_call: .
j_call: TRBJ2-1
cdr3_length: 13
v_call: TRBV7-2

cdr3_nt: TGTGCCTGGACTTTACAGGGCCGCGGCTACACCTTC
cdr3_aa: CAWTLQGRGYTF
clone_size: few
d_call: .
j_call: TRBJ1-2
cdr3_length: 12
v_call: TRBV30

cdr3_nt: TGTGCCAGTAAGCTCCATGAGCAAGAGAACACTGAAGCTTTCTTT
cdr3_aa: CASKLHEQENTEAFF
clone_size: many
d_call: .
j_call: TRBJ1-1
cdr3_length: 15
v_call: TRBV19

cdr3_nt: TGTGCCAGCAGCTTTGCACAGGGGGCCTGGGGGTCCAATGAGCAGTTCTTC
cdr3_aa: CASSFAQGAWGSNEQFF
clone_size: few
d_call: TRBD1
j_call: TRBJ2-1
cdr3_length: 17
v_call: TRBV7-2

cdr3_nt: TGCGCCAGCAGTCGGGAGTGGACAGATACGCAGTATTTT
cdr3_aa: CASSREWTDTQYF
clone_size: few
d_call: .
j_call: TRBJ2-3
cdr3_length: 13
v_call: TRBV5-1

cdr3_nt: TGTGCCAGCAGCATCCTCGGCGGAGGGGACTATGGCTACACCTTC
cdr3_aa: CASSILGGGDYGYTF
clone_size: .
d_call: .
j_call: TRBJ1-2
cdr3_length: 15
v_call: TRBV7-9

cdr3_nt: TGTGCCTGGAGTGTCAGTCTGGTACAGGGCCTTAACTATGGCTACACCTTC
cdr3_aa: CAWSVSLVQGLNYGYTF
clone_size: .
d_call: .
j_call: TRBJ1-2
cdr3_length: 17
v_call: TRBV30

cdr3_nt: TGTGCCAGCCGCGTCCCTTCGGGGACTGAAGCTTTCTTT
cdr3_aa: CASRVPSGTEAFF
clone_size: .
d_call: .
j_call: TRBJ1-1
cdr3_length: 13
v_call: TRBV19

cdr3_nt: TGTGCCTGGAGGGACAGGGGGCGCGCAGATACGCAGTATTTT
cdr3_aa: CAWRDRGRADTQYF
clone_size: .
d_call: TRBD1
j_call: TRBJ2-3
cdr3_length: 14
v_call: TRBV30

cdr3_nt: TGTGCCAGCTCACCCGTGCGGGAGGGCAATGAGCAGTTCTTC
cdr3_aa: CASSPVREGNEQFF
clone_size: .
d_call: TRBD2
j_call: TRBJ2-1
cdr3_length: 14
v_call: TRBV11-2

cdr3_nt: TGCGCCAGCACCCTCGATCACACGAACACTGAAGCTTTCTTT
cdr3_aa: CASTLDHTNTEAFF
clone_size: .
d_call: .
j_call: TRBJ1-1
cdr3_length: 14
v_call: TRBV4-1

cdr3_nt: TGTGCCAGCAGCTTCGCCGTTGAGAGCTACAATGAGCAGTTCTTC
cdr3_aa: CASSFAVESYNEQFF
clone_size: .
d_call: .
j_call: TRBJ2-1
cdr3_length: 15
v_call: TRBV11-2

cdr3_nt: TGTGCCAGCAGCCCGAAGGCAGGGTTGGGGGGGGGACAAGAGACCCAGTACTTC
cdr3_aa: CASSPKAGLGGGQETQYF
clone_size: few
d_call: TRBD2
j_call: TRBJ2-5
cdr3_length: 18
v_call: TRBV5-6

cdr3_nt: TGTGCTAGTGGTTGGGGACTCTCTGGAAACACCATATATTTT
cdr3_aa: CASGWGLSGNTIYF
clone_size: .
d_call: .
j_call: TRBJ1-3
cdr3_length: 14
v_call: TRBV12-5

cdr3_nt: TGTGCCAGCAGCAGGAGGGCGGGAGCAGATACGCAGTATTTT
cdr3_aa: CASSRRAGADTQYF
clone_size: .
d_call: TRBD2
j_call: TRBJ2-3
cdr3_length: 14
v_call: TRBV5-6

cdr3_nt: TGTGCCAGCAGCTTAGGTGCAGGGAACACCGGGGAGCTGTTTTTT
cdr3_aa: CASSLGAGNTGELFF
clone_size: few
d_call: .
j_call: TRBJ2-2
cdr3_length: 15
v_call: TRBV7-2

cdr3_nt: TGTGCCATCAACCAGGACAAACACCAAGAGACCCAGTACTTC
cdr3_aa: CAINQDKHQETQYF
clone_size: .
d_call: .
j_call: TRBJ2-5
cdr3_length: 14
v_call: TRBV10-3

cdr3_nt: TGTGCCAGCAGCAAAGACTGGCGGGGGAACACTGAAGCTTTCTTT
cdr3_aa: CASSKDWRGNTEAFF
clone_size: .
d_call: .
j_call: TRBJ1-1
cdr3_length: 15
v_call: TRBV5-4

cdr3_nt: TGCGCCAGCAGTACCGAAACAAGGGGCTCCTACGAGCAGTACTTC
cdr3_aa: CASSTETRGSYEQYF
clone_size: few
d_call: .
j_call: TRBJ2-7
cdr3_length: 15
v_call: TRBV5-1

cdr3_nt: TGTGCCAGCAGTAACACGAATCAGCCCCAGCATTTT
cdr3_aa: CASSNTNQPQHF
clone_size: few
d_call: .
j_call: TRBJ1-5
cdr3_length: 12
v_call: TRBV2

cdr3_nt: TGTGCCTTCCGGGTGGATTCCTATGGCTACACCTTC
cdr3_aa: CAFRVDSYGYTF
clone_size: .
d_call: .
j_call: TRBJ1-2
cdr3_length: 12
v_call: TRBV30

cdr3_nt: TGCGCCAGCAGCTATGGGACAGGGAAAGAAAAACTGTTTTTT
cdr3_aa: CASSYGTGKEKLFF
clone_size: .
d_call: TRBD1
j_call: TRBJ1-4
cdr3_length: 14
v_call: TRBV5-1

cdr3_nt: TGTGCCAGCTCAGAATCTAGTGGGGGGAATTCACCCCTCCACTTT
cdr3_aa: CASSESSGGNSPLHF
clone_size: .
d_call: .
j_call: TRBJ1-6
cdr3_length: 15
v_call: TRBV18